This TCR beta chain appears in the sequencing data of a study of T cell clonality in common variable immunodeficiency. This table comes from immunoSEQ multiplex PCR, and its TCRdb copy is limited to in-frame clones, with some not included. Recorded here are tens of thousands of clones, none singletons. Study results and limitations: What drives increased CVID clonality needs T cell subpopulation sequencing. CVID subjects had higher TCRbeta clonality than healthy controls, most marked in about a third.

V lost 1 base and J lost 1; bases outside the gene matches: 11. The CDR3 is 18 amino acids. Per the germline V gene, CDR1 is KGHSH and CDR2 is LQKENI. This clone occurred many times. Its target is not known. The read stops 3 residues short of the end of the CDR3; the missing end is completed from the germline J gene. The receptor's source is a person aged 18 to 75 in good health. The rearrangement uses TRBV18 and TRBJ2-7, with 9 bases identical to TRBD1. The sequencing sample was made of peripheral blood mononuclear cells. The DNA read from the CDR3 is TGTGCCAGCTCACCACTCCACCTATCCGGGACAGGGTCCTACGAG. Protein sequence: CASSPLHLSGTGSYE. The entire CDR3 protein reads CASSPLHLSGTGSYEQYF.